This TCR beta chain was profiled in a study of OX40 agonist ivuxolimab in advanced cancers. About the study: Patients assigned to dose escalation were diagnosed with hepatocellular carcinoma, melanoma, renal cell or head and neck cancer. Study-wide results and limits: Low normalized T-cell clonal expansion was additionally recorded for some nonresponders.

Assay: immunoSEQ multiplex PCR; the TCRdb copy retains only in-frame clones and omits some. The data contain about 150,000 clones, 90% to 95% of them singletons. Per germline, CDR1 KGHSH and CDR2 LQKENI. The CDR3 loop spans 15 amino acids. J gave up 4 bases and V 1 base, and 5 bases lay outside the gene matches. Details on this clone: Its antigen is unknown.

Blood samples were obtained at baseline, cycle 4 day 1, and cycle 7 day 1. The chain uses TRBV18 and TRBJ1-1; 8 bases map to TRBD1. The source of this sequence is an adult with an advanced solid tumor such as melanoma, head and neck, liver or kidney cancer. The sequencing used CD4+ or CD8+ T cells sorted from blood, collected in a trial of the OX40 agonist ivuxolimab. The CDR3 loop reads CASSPQQGGVTEAFF. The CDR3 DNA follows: TGTGCCAGCTCACCACAACAGGGGGGAGTCACTGAAGCTTTCTTT.